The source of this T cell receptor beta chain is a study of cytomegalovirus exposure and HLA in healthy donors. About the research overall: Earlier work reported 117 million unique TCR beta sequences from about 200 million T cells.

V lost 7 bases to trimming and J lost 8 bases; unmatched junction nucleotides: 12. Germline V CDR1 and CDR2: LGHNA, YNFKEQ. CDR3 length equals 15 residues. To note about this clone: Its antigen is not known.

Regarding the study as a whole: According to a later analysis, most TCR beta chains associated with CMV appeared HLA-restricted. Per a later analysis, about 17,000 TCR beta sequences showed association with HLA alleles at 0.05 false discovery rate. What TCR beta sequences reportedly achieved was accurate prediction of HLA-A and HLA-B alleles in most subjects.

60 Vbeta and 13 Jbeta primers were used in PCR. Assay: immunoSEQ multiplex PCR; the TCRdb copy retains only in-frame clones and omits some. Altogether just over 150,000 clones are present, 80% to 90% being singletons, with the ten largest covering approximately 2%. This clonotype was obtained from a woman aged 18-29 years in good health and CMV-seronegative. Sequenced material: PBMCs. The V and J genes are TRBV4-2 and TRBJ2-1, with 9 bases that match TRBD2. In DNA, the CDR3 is TGTGCCAGCACCCCGGGGACTAGCCTCGTTGATGAGCAGTTCTTC. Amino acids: CASTPGTSLVDEQFF.